This T cell receptor (beta chain) was retrieved from a study of T cells in Graves' hyperthyroidism and ophthalmopathy. The CDR3 runs 16 residues. V gave up 4 bases and J gave up 10 bases, with 26 bases separating them. Germline CDR1 and CDR2: SGHRS and YFSETQ. It was RNA transcripts that yielded the amplified TCR beta CDR3 regions. Primed by the HTBI set, a first-round RT-PCR was run on the TCR CDR3. TCRdb passed the multiplex PCR reads through MiXCR, listing each CDR3 protein once. The sample lists 200,000 to 300,000 distinct CDR3 sequences, about 15% occurring once. With duration under 3 months, ophthalmopathy was active: Clinical Activity Score at least 3, NOSPECS at least 4. Any patient presenting with uncontrolled infection, other autoimmune disease, pregnancy or lactation was left out. Overall study results and limits: Blood samples included most of the expanded thyroid clonotypes exceeding 0.001. From stable hyperthyroidism, ophthalmopathy was separated by a 13 V-J model.

On this clonotype itself: Its antigen is not known.

The TCR was taken from a young woman with Graves' ophthalmopathy. The chain recombines TRBV5-1 with TRBJ1-1, with D perhaps TRBD1 (6 bases). The sequenced sample was blood. CDR3 residues: CASSPGTGAEGRRAFF. The CDR3 nucleotides read TGCGCCAGCAGCCCCGGGACGGGGGCGGAGGGTCGGAGAGCTTTCTTT.